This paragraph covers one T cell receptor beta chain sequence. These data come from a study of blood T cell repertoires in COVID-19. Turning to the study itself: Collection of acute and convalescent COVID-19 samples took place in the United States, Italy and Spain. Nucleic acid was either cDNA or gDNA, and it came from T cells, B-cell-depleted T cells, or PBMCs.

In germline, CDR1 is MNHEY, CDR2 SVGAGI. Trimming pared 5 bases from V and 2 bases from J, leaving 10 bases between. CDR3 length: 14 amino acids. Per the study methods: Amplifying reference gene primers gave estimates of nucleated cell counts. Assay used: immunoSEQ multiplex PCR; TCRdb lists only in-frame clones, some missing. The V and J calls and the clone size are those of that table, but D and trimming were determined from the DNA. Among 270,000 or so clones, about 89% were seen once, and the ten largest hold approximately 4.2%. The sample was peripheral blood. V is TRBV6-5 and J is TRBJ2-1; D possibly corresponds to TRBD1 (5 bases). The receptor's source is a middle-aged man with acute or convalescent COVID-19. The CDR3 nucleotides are TGTGCCAGCAGTCGACAGCTTACCTACAATGAGCAGTTCTTC. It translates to CASSRQLTYNEQFF.